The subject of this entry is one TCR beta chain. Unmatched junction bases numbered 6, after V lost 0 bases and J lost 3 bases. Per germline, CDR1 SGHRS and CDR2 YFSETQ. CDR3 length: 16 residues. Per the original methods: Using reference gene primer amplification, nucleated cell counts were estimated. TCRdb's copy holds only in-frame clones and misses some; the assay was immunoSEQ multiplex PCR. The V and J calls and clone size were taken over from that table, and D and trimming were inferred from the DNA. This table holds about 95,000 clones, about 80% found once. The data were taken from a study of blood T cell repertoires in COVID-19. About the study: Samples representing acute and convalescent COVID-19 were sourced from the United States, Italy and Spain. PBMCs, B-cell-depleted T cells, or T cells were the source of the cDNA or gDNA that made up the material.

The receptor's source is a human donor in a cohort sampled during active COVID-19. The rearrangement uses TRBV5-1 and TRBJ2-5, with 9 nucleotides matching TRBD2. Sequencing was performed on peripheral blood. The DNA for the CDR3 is TGCGCCAGCAGCTTGGGGGGGACTAGCTTAGAAGAGACCCAGTACTTC. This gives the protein CASSLGGTSLEETQYF.